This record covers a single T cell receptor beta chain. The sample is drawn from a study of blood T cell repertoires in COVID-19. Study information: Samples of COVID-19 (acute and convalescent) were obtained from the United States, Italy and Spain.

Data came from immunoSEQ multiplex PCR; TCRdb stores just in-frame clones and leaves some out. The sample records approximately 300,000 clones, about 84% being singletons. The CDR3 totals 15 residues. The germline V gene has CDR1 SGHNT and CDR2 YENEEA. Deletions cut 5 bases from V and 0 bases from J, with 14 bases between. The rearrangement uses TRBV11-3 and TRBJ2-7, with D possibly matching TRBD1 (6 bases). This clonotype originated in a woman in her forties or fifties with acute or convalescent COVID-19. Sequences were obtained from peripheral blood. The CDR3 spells CASSENRESSYEQYF. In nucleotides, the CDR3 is TGTGCCAGCAGCGAAAACAGGGAGAGCTCCTACGAGCAGTACTTC.